This T cell receptor (beta chain) is drawn from a study of kidney transplant recipient with SARS-CoV-2 infection. TCRdb used MiXCR to reprocess the reads, holding one entry per CDR3 protein. The data show 250,000 or so distinct CDR3 sequences, more than 25% seen once. Trimming cost V 2 bases and J 6 bases, with 7 bases left between them. Per the germline V gene, CDR1 is SGHTA and CDR2 is FQGTGA. This CDR3 spans 13 amino acids. This clonotype was seen many times. The sequence derives from a male patient aged 25-45 years who had COVID-19 and was a kidney transplant recipient. Some T cells here may be from the graft donor. The J gene is TRBJ2-2, the V gene TRBV7-3, with D unresolved. Sequenced here: a blood sample, sampled at baseline and around day 120 from a kidney transplant recipient. This CDR3 reads CASSLLVAGELFF. Here the CDR3 DNA reads TGTGCCAGCAGCTTATTGGTGGCCGGGGAGCTGTTTTTT.